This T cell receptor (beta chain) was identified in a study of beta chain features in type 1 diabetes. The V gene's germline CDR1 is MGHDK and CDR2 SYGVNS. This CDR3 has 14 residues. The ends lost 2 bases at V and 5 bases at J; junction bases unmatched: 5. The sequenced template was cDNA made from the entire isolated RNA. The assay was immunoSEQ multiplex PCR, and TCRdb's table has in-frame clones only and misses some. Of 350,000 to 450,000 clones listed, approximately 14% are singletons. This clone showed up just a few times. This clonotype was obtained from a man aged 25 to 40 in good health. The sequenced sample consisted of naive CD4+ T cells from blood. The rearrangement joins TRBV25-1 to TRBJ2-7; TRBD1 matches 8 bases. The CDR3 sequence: CASSEPGQGHEQYF. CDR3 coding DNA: TGTGCCAGCAGTGAACCTGGACAGGGACACGAGCAGTACTTC.